This entry lists 18 T cell receptor beta chains sequenced from one sample in a study of human T cells and chemical hapten exposure. TCRdb re-called the RACE reads with MiXCR, one entry per CDR3 protein. The sample has roughly 360,000 distinct CDR3 sequences, approximately 5.1% seen once. This sample's time point: patch test 1, 2 weeks after DPC sensitization. The treatment here: therapeutic diphenylcyclopropenone sensitization with weekly scalp DPC. Sequences were derived from whole blood, sampled in connection with sensitization to the hapten diphenylcyclopropenone (DPC). These receptors were obtained from a woman aged 50 to 60 with alopecia areata. Some clones in this sample may be carry-over from other donors' samples.

The chain is built from TRBV9 and TRBJ2-5; D possibly matches TRBD1 or TRBD2 (5 bases each). V was pared by 0 bases and J by 4 bases, with 16 bases between. The germline V gene has CDR1 SGDLS and CDR2 YYNGEE. This CDR3 has 16 amino acids. This chain's CDR3 is CASSVVGGGIGETQYF. As DNA, the CDR3 is TGTGCCAGCAGCGTAGTTGGGGGTGGCATAGGAGAGACCCAGTACTTC.

The sample holds many counts of this clonotype. The chain is built from TRBV9 and TRBJ1-1, with TRBD1 as a possible D gene (5 bases). Trimming shortened V by 0 bases and J by 2 bases, and 11 bases separated the two germline ends. Germline V gives CDR1 SGDLS, CDR2 YYNGEE. The CDR3 length is 15 residues. The DNA for the CDR3 is TGTGCCAGCAGCGTAGCTGGGGCCGTCAACACTGAAGCTTTCTTT. Translating gives CASSVAGAVNTEAFF.

J is TRBJ2-7 and V is TRBV14; 8 nucleotides align to TRBD1. This CDR3 contains 15 residues. Germline V CDR1 and CDR2: SGHDN, FVKESK. After removal of 4 bases from V and 2 bases from J, the junction contained 7 bases not matched to a gene. The CDR3 region has the DNA TGTGCCAGCAGCCTCTTCCAGGGGGCCGCCTACGAGCAGTACTTC. Protein product: CASSLFQGAAYEQYF.

In this sample, this clonotype turned up a few times. This sequence joins TRBV7-9 and TRBJ2-5; 7 bases are shared with TRBD2. The germline V gene has CDR1 SEHNR and CDR2 FQNEAQ (reference sequence). This CDR3 contains 15 residues. V was clipped by 6 bases and J by 2 bases; unmatched bases: 9. CDR3 coding DNA: TGTGCCAGCAGTCCCGCCGGGACTACACAAGAGACCCAGTACTTC. It yields the protein CASSPAGTTQETQYF.

This clonotype was counted ten times or more. CDR3 sequence reads: CASSPRLAGGPWDGQFF. As DNA, the CDR3 is TGTGCCAGCAGCCCTAGACTAGCGGGAGGCCCCTGGGATGGGCAGTTCTTC. The chain carries TRBV28 and TRBJ2-1; 13 positions agree with TRBD2. With V trimmed by 6 bases and J by 12 bases, 17 bases remained unmatched. The CDR3 is 17 amino acids. The germline gives CDR1 MDHEN, CDR2 SYDVKM.

This chain links TRBV2 with TRBJ2-7; D is perhaps TRBD2 (6 bases). The CDR3 is 11 amino acids. Trimming stripped 8 bases from V and 10 bases from J, with 15 bases between. Germline CDR1 is SNHLY and CDR2 is FYNNEI. CDR3 DNA sequence: TGTGCCAGCGGTCCCGGGACTTCCCAGTACTTC. Amino acids: CASGPGTSQYF.

V and J are TRBV28 and TRBJ1-2; tentatively, D is TRBD1 (5 bases). The V and J ends lost 7 bases and 6 bases respectively, with 15 bases between them. The CDR3 has 13 amino acids. Looked up from germline, CDR1 is MDHEN and CDR2 is SYDVKM. The CDR3 coding sequence is TGTGCCAGCATTTGGTCCGGGGGGGATGGCTACACCTTC. This translates into CASIWSGGDGYTF.

Ten or more counts support this clonotype. This chain uses TRBV5-4 with TRBJ1-1, with D uncertain. V was clipped by 4 bases and J by 0 bases, with 7 bases between them. The CDR3 has 13 amino acids. CDR1 and CDR2 (germline): SGHNT, YYREEE (reference sequence). The CDR3 spells CASSRVMNTEAFF. For the CDR3, the DNA is TGTGCCAGCAGCCGCGTGATGAACACTGAAGCTTTCTTT. The full variable domain, completed using reference TRBV5-4 and TRBJ1-1, is ETGVTQSPTHLIKTRGQQVTLRCSSQSGHNTVSWYQQALGQGPQFIFQYYREEENGRGNFPPRFSGLQFPNYSSELNVNALELDDSALYLCASSRVMNTEAFFGQGTRLTVV.

The genes are TRBV20-1 and TRBJ2-7; TRBD1 or TRBD2 may be the D gene (5 bases each). Germline V gene data show CDR1 as DFQATT and CDR2 as SNEGSKA (reference sequence). This CDR3 is built from 13 residues. Trimming left V 6 bases short and J 4 bases short, with 16 bases between. The CDR3 sequence: CSAHPGTRYEQYF. The CDR3 bases are TGCAGTGCCCATCCAGGGACCCGGTACGAGCAGTACTTC.

The chain couples TRBV5-1 to TRBJ2-1; a weak D match, TRBD2 (5 bases). CDR1 SGHRS and CDR2 YFSETQ come from the germline V gene. V shed 1 base and J shed 8 bases, with 10 bases lying between them. The CDR3 runs 13 residues. The CDR3 here is CASSLWASYEQFF. The CDR3, as DNA: TGCGCCAGCAGCTTGTGGGCTAGCTATGAGCAGTTCTTC.

This clonotype was observed many times. This chain connects TRBV20-1 to TRBJ2-6, with a tentative D call TRBD1 (6 bases). Germline values: CDR1 DFQATT, CDR2 SNEGSKA (reference sequence). The CDR3 contains 16 residues. V was pared by 5 bases and J by 2 bases, with 16 bases between. The CDR3 sequence: CSAPRTDLPGANVLTF. The CDR3 DNA sequence: TGCAGTGCTCCACGGACAGACCTTCCTGGGGCCAACGTCCTGACTTTC.

This clonotype was counted at least ten times. This sequence joins TRBV20-1 and TRBJ2-1; 7 nucleotides agree with TRBD2. J gave up 0 bases and V 6 bases, and 5 bases lay outside the gene matches. The CDR3 runs 14 residues. Germline V lookup: CDR1 DFQATT, CDR2 SNEGSKA (reference sequence). This CDR3 is CSARGLSSYNEQFF. CDR3 nucleotide sequence: TGCAGTGCAAGGGGACTAAGCTCCTACAATGAGCAGTTCTTC.

This clonotype was seen at least ten times. The rearrangement links TRBV12-5 to TRBJ2-3, with 9 bases aligning to TRBD2. This CDR3 spans 15 amino acids. J was trimmed by 2 bases and V by 4 bases; bases with no gene match: 4. The germline CDR1 and CDR2 sequences are LGHNT and FRNRAP. The CDR3 nucleotides are TGTGCTAGTGGTTCCCAGCGGGGGGACACAGATACGCAGTATTTT. Its protein product is CASGSQRGDTDTQYF.

The chain has TRBV9 and TRBJ2-3; no clear D gene. This CDR3 spans 14 amino acids. V was clipped by 3 bases and J by 2 bases, with 10 bases between them. CDR1 is SGDLS and CDR2 is YYNGEE in the germline V gene. CDR3 DNA sequence: TGTGCCAGCAGCGCTCACGTAGACACAGATACGCAGTATTTT. It yields the protein CASSAHVDTDTQYF.

V is TRBV6-6 and J is TRBJ2-2; 7 bases are shared with TRBD2. The CDR3 covers 16 residues. Germline assignment: CDR1 MNHNY and CDR2 SVGAGI (reference sequence). V lost 5 bases and J lost 2; bases outside the gene matches: 8. DNA for the CDR3: TGTGCCAGCAGTCCACCAGCGGGGATTAACACCGGGGAGCTGTTTTTT. It yields the protein CASSPPAGINTGELFF.

This clonotype was recorded at least ten times. The chain employs TRBV5-4 and TRBJ2-3; D possibly corresponds to TRBD2 (5 bases). Germline assignment: CDR1 SGHNT and CDR2 YYREEE (reference sequence). This CDR3 spans 16 amino acids. The germline V and J ends were trimmed by 0 bases and 1 base, with 12 bases remaining between them. CDR3 loop: CASSLVDPRGTDTQYF. The CDR3 DNA follows: TGTGCCAGCAGCTTGGTAGACCCGAGGGGCACAGATACGCAGTATTTT. Looking up the rest from reference TRBV5-4 and TRBJ2-3 gives the full variable domain: ETGVTQSPTHLIKTRGQQVTLRCSSQSGHNTVSWYQQALGQGPQFIFQYYREEENGRGNFPPRFSGLQFPNYSSELNVNALELDDSALYLCASSLVDPRGTDTQYFGPGTRLTVL.

This clonotype has a count of ten or more. The chain has TRBV7-9 and TRBJ2-7, with D perhaps matching TRBD1 (5 bases). Germline V gives CDR1 SEHNR, CDR2 FQNEAQ (reference sequence). V lost 5 bases, J lost 9 bases, and 11 bases lay in between. The CDR3 has 11 residues. The CDR3 sequence: CASSAGSWQYF. Written as DNA, the CDR3 is TGTGCCAGCAGCGCAGGGTCCTGGCAGTACTTC.

This clonotype was counted at least ten times. The genes are TRBV28 and TRBJ1-6; 7 bases match TRBD1. Germline V gene sequence: CDR1 MDHEN, CDR2 SYDVKM. V was clipped by 4 bases and J by 10 bases; unmatched bases: 13. The CDR3 length is 16 residues. In DNA form, the CDR3 reads TGTGCCAGCAGTTCCCCCTTGACAGGGACTCTCTCACCCCTCCACTTT. Amino acid sequence: CASSSPLTGTLSPLHF.